The 16 T cell receptor beta chains in this list originate from one sample, sequenced in a study of blood T cell repertoires in COVID-19. TCRdb keeps only in-frame clones here, not all; method: immunoSEQ multiplex PCR. The table records 150,000 to 200,000 clones, 85% to 90% of them present only once. The specimen sequenced was peripheral blood. The receptor source for this set is a human donor in a cohort sampled during active COVID-19.

The chain recombines TRBV7-2 with TRBJ2-7, with 12 nucleotides matching TRBD2. After removal of 4 bases from V and 3 bases from J, the junction contained 4 bases not matched to a gene. CDR1 and CDR2 (germline): SGHTA, FQGNSA. CDR3 length: 15 amino acids. CDR3 DNA sequence: TGTGCCAGCAGCTGGACTAGCGGGGCCATCTACGAGCAGTACTTC. The encoded protein is CASSWTSGAIYEQYF.

The genes are TRBV7-9 and TRBJ2-5; D possibly corresponds to TRBD1 (5 bases). CDR1 is SEHNR and CDR2 is FQNEAQ in the germline V gene (reference sequence). V dropped 4 bases and J dropped 2 bases, with 8 bases sitting between them. The CDR3 totals 13 residues. For the CDR3, the DNA is TGTGCCAGCAGCTCCTCAGGGCAAGAGACCCAGTACTTC. It encodes CASSSSGQETQYF.

The genes are TRBV7-9 and TRBJ1-2; D possibly corresponds to TRBD1 (6 bases). Trimming shortened V by 3 bases and J by 4 bases, and 15 bases separated the two germline ends. CDR1 SEHNR and CDR2 FQNEAQ come from the germline V gene (reference sequence). The CDR3 totals 15 residues. CDR3: CASSFLQGYTYGYTF. Written as DNA, the CDR3 is TGTGCCAGCAGCTTCCTACAGGGTTATACCTATGGCTACACCTTC.

The chain recombines TRBV5-6 with TRBJ2-5; 8 bases are a match to TRBD2. This CDR3 region has 16 residues. After removal of 1 base from V and 1 base from J, the junction contained 6 bases not matched to a gene. Germline lookup yields CDR1 SGHDT and CDR2 YYEEEE. In DNA form, the CDR3 reads TGTGCCAGCAGCTTGAATCGGGGGGGCTTCCAAGAGACCCAGTACTTC. Translated, it gives CASSLNRGGFQETQYF. The whole variable domain, filled in from reference TRBV5-6 and TRBJ2-5, reads DAGVTQSPTHLIKTRGQQVTLRCSPKSGHDTVSWYQQALGQGPQFIFQYYEEEERQRGNFPDRFSGHQFPNYSSELNVNALLLGDSALYLCASSLNRGGFQETQYFGPGTRLLVL.

The chain combines TRBV6-6 with TRBJ2-5, with 12 bases fitting TRBD2. This CDR3 spans 15 amino acids. V dropped 5 bases and J dropped 4; count of bases not matched to a gene: 5. CDR1 is MNHNY and CDR2 is SVGAGI in the germline V gene (reference sequence). The CDR3 reads CASSKTSGGGETQYF. The CDR3 nucleotides are TGTGCCAGCAGTAAGACTAGCGGGGGTGGAGAGACCCAGTACTTC.

V is TRBV28 and J is TRBJ1-2, with 8 bases lining up with TRBD1. The V and J ends lost 6 bases and 2 bases, in that order; junction bases with no gene match: 8. CDR1 and CDR2 (germline): MDHEN, SYDVKM. The CDR3 covers 15 residues. The CDR3 is CASRPSGTGNYGYTF. Here the CDR3 DNA reads TGTGCCAGCAGACCCAGTGGGACAGGCAACTATGGCTACACCTTC.

This sequence joins TRBV9 and TRBJ2-3; 13 bases are a match to TRBD2. Germline CDR1 SGDLS, CDR2 YYNGEE. The CDR3 spans 15 residues. V lost 4 bases and J lost 7; bases outside the gene matches: 6. The CDR3 loop reads CASSTSGGALNTQYF. DNA of the CDR3: TGTGCCAGCAGCACTAGCGGGGGGGCCTTGAATACGCAGTATTTT.

V usage is TRBV7-2 and J usage is TRBJ1-1; 11 bases agree with TRBD1. In germline, CDR1 is SGHTA, CDR2 FQGNSA. This CDR3 region has 15 residues. The V segment lost 8 bases and the J segment 6 bases; nucleotides outside the gene matches: 11. CDR3 coding DNA: TGTGCCAGCCAGGACAGGGGGCGTATCGACTCTGAAGCTTTCTTT. It codes for CASQDRGRIDSEAFF.

The chain has TRBV6-1 and TRBJ1-2, with 7 nucleotides matching TRBD1. CDR3 length: 20 residues. Germline values: CDR1 MNHNS, CDR2 SASEGT. V trimming: 2 bases; J trimming: 0 bases; junction bases outside the gene matches: 18. CDR3 nucleotides: TGTGCCAGCAGTGAAATCAGAGGTTTCGGGACAGCGAAAGCTAACTATGGCTACACCTTC. Its translation is CASSEIRGFGTAKANYGYTF.

This rearrangement joins TRBV7-2 to TRBJ2-3; D perhaps matches TRBD2 (6 bases). Germline V CDR1 and CDR2: SGHTA, FQGNSA. Trimming removed 1 base at V and 5 bases at J, with 13 bases between. The CDR3 loop spans 15 amino acids. For the CDR3, the DNA is TGTGCCAGCAGCTTAGGGACCGGGAGAGGAGATACGCAGTATTTT. It specifies CASSLGTGRGDTQYF.

The chain recombines TRBV7-6 with TRBJ2-7; TRBD2 aligns across 12 bases. The CDR3 loop spans 16 amino acids. From germline, CDR1 is SGHVS and CDR2 FNYEAQ. The ends lost 0 bases at V and 6 bases at J; junction bases unmatched: 6. The CDR3 loop is CASSLAGRGLAGEQYF. In DNA, the CDR3 is TGTGCCAGCAGCTTAGCGGGGCGGGGACTAGCGGGCGAGCAGTACTTC.

The chain couples TRBV3-1 (or the pseudogene TRBV3-2) to TRBJ1-2; D perhaps matches TRBD1 (6 bases). In germline, CDR1 is LGHDT, CDR2 YNNKEL (reference sequence). The CDR3 length is 13 residues. The V and J ends lost 4 bases and 7 bases respectively, with 13 bases between them. The CDR3 loop is CASSPAGGIGYTF. The CDR3 nucleotides read TGTGCCAGCAGCCCAGCGGGGGGCATTGGCTACACCTTC.

In this sample, this clone turned up once. This chain joins TRBV7-8 and TRBJ2-5; the D gene is possibly TRBD2 (5 bases). This CDR3 has 14 amino acids. Per germline, CDR1 SGHVS and CDR2 FQNEAQ. Trimming cost V 5 bases and J 5 bases, with 15 bases left between them. The CDR3: CASSPPASRETQYF. The CDR3 region has the DNA TGTGCCAGCAGCCCGCCCGCTAGCCGGGAGACCCAGTACTTC.

This clone came up many times. This chain joins TRBV5-1 and TRBJ1-2; TRBD1 matches at 7 bases. The CDR3 has 16 residues. Germline V gene data show CDR1 as SGHRS and CDR2 as YFSETQ. The V segment lost 4 bases and the J segment 5 bases; nucleotides outside the gene matches: 14. The CDR3 reads CASSTSTGPPRYGYTF. The CDR3 DNA sequence: TGCGCCAGCAGCACCTCGACAGGGCCCCCGAGGTATGGCTACACCTTC.

This chain joins TRBV28 and TRBJ1-2; 7 nucleotides match TRBD1. The CDR3 covers 14 residues. J was trimmed by 8 bases and V by 6 bases; bases with no gene match: 12. The germline CDR1 and CDR2 sequences are MDHEN and SYDVKM. CDR3 DNA: TGTGCCAGCAGATCGGCCGACAGGGCAAAAGGCTACACCTTC. Translating gives CASRSADRAKGYTF.

CDR3 loop: CASSLLAGVVYEQFF. The CDR3 DNA is TGTGCCAGCAGCTTACTAGCGGGAGTTGTCTATGAGCAGTTCTTC. This rearrangement joins TRBV6-2 or TRBV6-3 to TRBJ2-1, with 11 positions matching TRBD2. V was pared by 6 bases and J by 8 bases, with 9 bases of the junction left unmatched. Germline loops: CDR1 MNHEY, CDR2 SVGEGT. This CDR3 comprises 15 residues.